Detailed here is one TCR beta chain. Profiling relied on immunoSEQ multiplex PCR, and the TCRdb table lists in-frame clones only, not all of them. The sample lists about 200,000 clones; over 80% were seen once. In germline, CDR1 is SGHVS, CDR2 FNYEAQ. CDR3 length: 16 amino acids. J lost 2 bases, V lost 4 bases, and 6 bases had no gene match. The sample belongs to a study of blood T cell repertoires in COVID-19. V is TRBV7-6 and J is TRBJ1-3, with 9 bases lining up with TRBD1. This clonotype was obtained from a middle-aged man with acute or convalescent COVID-19. The sequencing input was peripheral blood. CDR3 coding DNA: TGTGCCAGCAGCTCCAGACAGGGGGAGACTGGAAACACCATATATTTT. As protein: CASSSRQGETGNTIYF.